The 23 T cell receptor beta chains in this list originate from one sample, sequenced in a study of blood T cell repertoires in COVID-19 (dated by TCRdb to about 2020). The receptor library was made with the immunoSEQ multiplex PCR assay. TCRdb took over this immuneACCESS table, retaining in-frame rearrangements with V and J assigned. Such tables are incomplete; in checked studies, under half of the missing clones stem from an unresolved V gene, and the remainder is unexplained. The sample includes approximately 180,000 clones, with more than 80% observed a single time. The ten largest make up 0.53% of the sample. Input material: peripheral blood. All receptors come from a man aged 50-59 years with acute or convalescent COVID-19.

The CDR3 protein is CASLTGGRRTTNEKLFF. The CDR3 DNA reads as TGTGCCAGCCTCACAGGGGGCAGACGGACAACTAATGAAAAACTGTTTTTT. The V gene is TRBV6-7, the J gene TRBJ1-4, with 9 positions matching TRBD1. TRBV6-7 is noted as an ORF with a role that remains uncertain. The CDR3 totals 17 residues. The J segment lost 0 bases and the V segment lost 8 bases, leaving 10 bases of the junction unmatched.

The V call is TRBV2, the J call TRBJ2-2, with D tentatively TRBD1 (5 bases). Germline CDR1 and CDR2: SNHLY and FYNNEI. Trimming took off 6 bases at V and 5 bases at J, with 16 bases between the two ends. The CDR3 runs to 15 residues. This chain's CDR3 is CASRPSTAGTGELFF. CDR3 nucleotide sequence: TGTGCCAGCAGACCCTCTACAGCAGGGACCGGGGAGCTGTTTTTT.

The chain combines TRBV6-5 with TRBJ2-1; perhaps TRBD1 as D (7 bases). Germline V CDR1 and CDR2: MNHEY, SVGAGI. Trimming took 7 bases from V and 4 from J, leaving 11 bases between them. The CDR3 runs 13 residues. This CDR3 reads CASTQGTYNEQFF. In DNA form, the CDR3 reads TGTGCCAGCACACAGGGGACTTACAATGAGCAGTTCTTC.

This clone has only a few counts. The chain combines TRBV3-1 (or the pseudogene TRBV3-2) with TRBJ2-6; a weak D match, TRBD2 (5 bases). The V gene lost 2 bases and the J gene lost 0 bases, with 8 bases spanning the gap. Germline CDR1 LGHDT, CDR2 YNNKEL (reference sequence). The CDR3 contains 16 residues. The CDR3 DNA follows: TGTGCCAGCAGCCAATCGAGGGACTCTGGGGCCAACGTCCTGACTTTC. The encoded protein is CASSQSRDSGANVLTF.

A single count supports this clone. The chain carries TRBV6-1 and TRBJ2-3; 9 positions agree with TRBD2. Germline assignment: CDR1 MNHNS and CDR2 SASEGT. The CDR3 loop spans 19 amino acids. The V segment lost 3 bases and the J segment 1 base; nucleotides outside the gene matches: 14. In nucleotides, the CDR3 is TGTGCCAGCAGTGAGATTTTTAGAAGAGCGGGGGGCCGCACAGATACGCAGTATTTT. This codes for CASSEIFRRAGGRTDTQYF.

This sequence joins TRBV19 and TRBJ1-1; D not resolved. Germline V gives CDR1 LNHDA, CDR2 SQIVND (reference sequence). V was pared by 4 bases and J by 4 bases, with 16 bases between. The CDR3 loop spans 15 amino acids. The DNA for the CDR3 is TGTGCCAGTAGTAACCCCCGGAGGGCTCGCACTGAAGCTTTCTTT. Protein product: CASSNPRRARTEAFF.

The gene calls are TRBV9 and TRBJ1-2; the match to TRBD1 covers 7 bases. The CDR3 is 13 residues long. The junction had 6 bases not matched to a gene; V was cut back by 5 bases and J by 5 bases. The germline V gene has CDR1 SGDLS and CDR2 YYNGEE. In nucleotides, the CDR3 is TGTGCCAGCAGTCAAACAGGGGCGTATGGCTACACCTTC. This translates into CASSQTGAYGYTF. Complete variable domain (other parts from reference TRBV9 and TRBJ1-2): DSGVTQTPKHLITATGQRVTLRCSPRSGDLSVYWYQQSLDQGLQFLIQYYNGEERAKGNILERFSAQQFPDLHSELNLSSLELGDSALYFCASSQTGAYGYTFGSGTRLTVV.

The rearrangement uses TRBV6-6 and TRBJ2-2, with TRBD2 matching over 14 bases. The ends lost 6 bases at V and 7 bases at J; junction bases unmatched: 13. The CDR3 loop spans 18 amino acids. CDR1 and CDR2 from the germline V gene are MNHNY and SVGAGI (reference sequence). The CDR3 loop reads CASSRPGLAGGPGGELFF. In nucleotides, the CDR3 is TGTGCCAGCAGCCGACCAGGACTAGCGGGGGGCCCCGGCGGGGAGCTGTTTTTT.

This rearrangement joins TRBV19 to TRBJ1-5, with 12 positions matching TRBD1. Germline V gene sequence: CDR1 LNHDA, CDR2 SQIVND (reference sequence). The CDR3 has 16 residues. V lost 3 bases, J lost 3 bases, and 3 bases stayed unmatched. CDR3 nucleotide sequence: TGTGCCAGTAGTATTGGGACAGGGGGCATCAATCAGCCCCAGCATTTT. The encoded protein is CASSIGTGGINQPQHF.

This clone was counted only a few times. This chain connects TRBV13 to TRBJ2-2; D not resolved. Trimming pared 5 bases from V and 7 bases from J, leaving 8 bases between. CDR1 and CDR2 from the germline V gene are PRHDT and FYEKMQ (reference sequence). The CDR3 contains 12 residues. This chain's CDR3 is CASSPPIGELFF. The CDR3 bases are TGTGCCAGCAGCCCCCCCATCGGGGAGCTGTTTTTT.

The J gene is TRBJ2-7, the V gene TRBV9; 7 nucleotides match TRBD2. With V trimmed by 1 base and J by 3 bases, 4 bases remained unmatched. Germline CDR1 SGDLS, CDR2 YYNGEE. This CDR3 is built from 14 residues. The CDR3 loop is CASSVSAGVYEQYF. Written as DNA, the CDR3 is TGTGCCAGCAGCGTATCCGCGGGAGTCTACGAGCAGTACTTC.

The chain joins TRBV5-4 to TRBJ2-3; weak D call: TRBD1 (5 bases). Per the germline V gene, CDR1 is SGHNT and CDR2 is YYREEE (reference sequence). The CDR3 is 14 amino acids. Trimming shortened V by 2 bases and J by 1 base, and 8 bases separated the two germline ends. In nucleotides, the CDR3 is TGTGCCAGCAGCTTTTCCAGGGGCACAGATACGCAGTATTTT. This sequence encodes CASSFSRGTDTQYF.

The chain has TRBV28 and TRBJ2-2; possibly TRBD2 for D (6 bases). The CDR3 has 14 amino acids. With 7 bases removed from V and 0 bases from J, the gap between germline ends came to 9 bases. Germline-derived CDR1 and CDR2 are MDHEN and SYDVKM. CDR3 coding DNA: TGTGCCAGCAAAAGCGGGTCGAACACCGGGGAGCTGTTTTTT. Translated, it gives CASKSGSNTGELFF. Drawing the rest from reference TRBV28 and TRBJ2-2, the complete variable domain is DVKVTQSSRYLVKRTGEKVFLECVQDMDHENMFWYRQDPGLGLRLIYFSYDVKMKEKGDIPEGYSVSREKKERFSLILESASTNQTSMYLCASKSGSNTGELFFGEGSRLTVL.

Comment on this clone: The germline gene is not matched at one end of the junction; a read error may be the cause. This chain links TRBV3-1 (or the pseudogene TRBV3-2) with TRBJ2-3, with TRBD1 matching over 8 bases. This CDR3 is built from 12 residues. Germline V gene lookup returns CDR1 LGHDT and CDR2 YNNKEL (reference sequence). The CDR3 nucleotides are TGTGCCAGCAGCCAAGATAGAGGACAGGGACATTTT. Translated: CASSQDRGQGHF.

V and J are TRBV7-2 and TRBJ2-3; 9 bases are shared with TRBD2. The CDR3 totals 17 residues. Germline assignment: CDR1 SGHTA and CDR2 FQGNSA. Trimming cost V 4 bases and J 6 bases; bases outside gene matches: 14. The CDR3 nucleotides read TGTGCCAGCAGCTCTGCCTCGGGGCGGGGGGGCGCGGATACGCAGTATTTT. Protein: CASSSASGRGGADTQYF.

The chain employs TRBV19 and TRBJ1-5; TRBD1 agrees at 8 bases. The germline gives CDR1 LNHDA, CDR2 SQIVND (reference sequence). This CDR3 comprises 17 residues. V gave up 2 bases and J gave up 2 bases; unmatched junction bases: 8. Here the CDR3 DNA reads TGTGCCAGTAGTATACGAGGGCAGGGGGCCGGCAATCAGCCCCAGCATTTT. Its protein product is CASSIRGQGAGNQPQHF.

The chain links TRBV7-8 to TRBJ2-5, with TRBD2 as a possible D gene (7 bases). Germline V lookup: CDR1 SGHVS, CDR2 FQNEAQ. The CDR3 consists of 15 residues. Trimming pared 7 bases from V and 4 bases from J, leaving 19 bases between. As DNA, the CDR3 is TGTGCCAGCACCCCCGAGTGGGGGGGCCCAGAGACCCAGTACTTC. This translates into CASTPEWGGPETQYF.

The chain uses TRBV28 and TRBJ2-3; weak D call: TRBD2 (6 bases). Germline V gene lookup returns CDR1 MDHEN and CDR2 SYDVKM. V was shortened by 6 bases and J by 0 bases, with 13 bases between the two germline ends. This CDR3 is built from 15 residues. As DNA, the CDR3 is TGTGCCAGCAGAGGTACACTAGCAAGCACAGATACGCAGTATTTT. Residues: CASRGTLASTDTQYF.

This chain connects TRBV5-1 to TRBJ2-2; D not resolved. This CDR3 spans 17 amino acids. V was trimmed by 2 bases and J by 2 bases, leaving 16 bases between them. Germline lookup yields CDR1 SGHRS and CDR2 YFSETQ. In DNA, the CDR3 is TGCGCCAGCAGCTTTGATACCTCTACGCGCAACACCGGGGAGCTGTTTTTT. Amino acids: CASSFDTSTRNTGELFF.

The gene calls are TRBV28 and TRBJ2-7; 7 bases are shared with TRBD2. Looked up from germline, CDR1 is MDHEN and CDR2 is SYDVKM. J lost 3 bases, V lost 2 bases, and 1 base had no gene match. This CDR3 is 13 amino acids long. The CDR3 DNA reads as TGTGCCAGCAGTTTAGGCGGGGGCTACGAGCAGTACGTC. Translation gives CASSLGGGYEQYV.

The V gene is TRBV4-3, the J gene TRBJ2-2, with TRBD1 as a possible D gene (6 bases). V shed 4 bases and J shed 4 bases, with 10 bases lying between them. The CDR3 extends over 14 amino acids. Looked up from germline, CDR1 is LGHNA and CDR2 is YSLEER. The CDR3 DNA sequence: TGCGCCAGCAGCCCCGACAGGTTCACCGGGGAGCTGTTTTTT. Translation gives CASSPDRFTGELFF.

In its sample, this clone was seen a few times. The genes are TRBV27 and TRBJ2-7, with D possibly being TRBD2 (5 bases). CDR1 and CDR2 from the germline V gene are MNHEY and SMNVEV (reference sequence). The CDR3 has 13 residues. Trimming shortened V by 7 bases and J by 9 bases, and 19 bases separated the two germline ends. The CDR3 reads CASTALAGSVQYF. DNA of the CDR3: TGTGCCAGCACAGCGCTAGCAGGCTCGGTGCAGTACTTC.

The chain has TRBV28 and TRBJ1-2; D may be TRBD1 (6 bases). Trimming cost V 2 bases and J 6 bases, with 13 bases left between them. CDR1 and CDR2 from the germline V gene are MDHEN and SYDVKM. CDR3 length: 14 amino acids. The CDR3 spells CASSLVQGSDGYTF. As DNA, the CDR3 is TGTGCCAGCAGTTTAGTCCAGGGGTCGGATGGCTACACCTTC.